Listed below are T cell receptor beta chains from one sample, sequenced in a study of blood T cell repertoires in COVID-19. Clones were sequenced by immunoSEQ multiplex PCR, and TCRdb holds only the in-frame ones, with some missing. The sample lists roughly 230,000 clones; 80% to 90% were seen once. Sequencing used peripheral blood. The receptors here all came from a man aged 35 to 55 with active or convalescent COVID-19. Each CDR3 is given with its conserved first and last residue. A D gene is named only where the DNA matches it firmly. Expanded clones are given a class, and other clones once, few, many or no size at all.

v_gene,d_gene,abundance,j_gene,CDR3nt,CDR3aa
TRBV5-1,TRBD2,.,TRBJ2-1,TGCGCCAGCAGCGCGGCGAACCCCGGGACTAGCGGGTCCGGTGAGCAGTTCTTC,CASSAANPGTSGSGEQFF
TRBV2,.,.,TRBJ2-1,TGTGCCAGCAGTCAATTCAATGAGCAGTTCTTC,CASSQFNEQFF
TRBV5-6,.,once,TRBJ1-1,TGTGCCAGCAGCAACCAGCGGACCACTGAAGCTTTCTTT,CASSNQRTTEAFF
TRBV21-1,.,.,TRBJ2-6,TGTGCCAGCAGCGAGCGCTTTCGGGCAGACGGCCTACCGGGGGGGGCCAACGTCCTGACTTTC,CASSERFRADGLPGGANVLTF
TRBV6-2/TRBV6-3,.,once,TRBJ1-1,TGTGCCAGCAGCCATTCGACAGTTTCGGCTTTCTTT,CASSHSTVSAFF
TRBV25-1,.,.,TRBJ1-2,TGTGCCAGCAGTGAATTCGCAGGCGTGTCAGGGGGCTACACCTTC,CASSEFAGVSGGYTF
TRBV19,TRBD2,few,TRBJ2-7,TGTGCCAGTAGTCCTAGGGGTCGGGAGGGCCTGAACGAGCAGTACTTC,CASSPRGREGLNEQYF
TRBV4-3,TRBD1,.,TRBJ1-5,TGCGCCAGCAGCCGGAGGACAGGGCTAGGTCAGCCCCAGCATTTT,CASSRRTGLGQPQHF
TRBV5-1,.,.,TRBJ2-5,TGCGCCAGCAGCTTAGAGGCGGCCCAAGAGACCCAGTACTTC,CASSLEAAQETQYF
TRBV7-2,TRBD2,.,TRBJ2-5,TGTGCCAGCAGCCTACAAGCGGGGGGTCTAGAAGAGACCCAGTACTTC,CASSLQAGGLEETQYF
TRBV7-2,.,.,TRBJ2-7,TGTGCCAGCAGCTCCGGGGGAGTCTCCTACGAGCAGTACTTC,CASSSGGVSYEQYF
TRBV6-4,.,.,TRBJ2-1,TGTGCCAGCAGTGAGGAGGGGAACTCCTACAATGAGCAGTTCTTC,CASSEEGNSYNEQFF
TRBV6-4,.,.,TRBJ2-3,TGTGCCAGCAGTTCAATAAACCCTGGGGCCTTTGATACGCAGTATTTT,CASSSINPGAFDTQYF
TRBV7-9,.,.,TRBJ1-5,TGTGCCAGCAGCGGTGGGACAAGCCCTAATCAGCCCCAGCATTTT,CASSGGTSPNQPQHF
TRBV13,.,.,TRBJ2-2,TGTGCCAGCAGCCTATCGGGACTTGCGGCAGGGGAGCTGTTTTTT,CASSLSGLAAGELFF